The 9 T cell receptor beta chains below were found in one sample sequenced in a study of PD-L1 blockade in urothelial cancer. Time point described: peripheral blood 6 weeks after treatment start. Method: immunoSEQ multiplex PCR; TCRdb's copy keeps in-frame clones and lacks some. This sample has around 62,000 clones; roughly 90% occur once, and the top ten carry 10% to 12%. This specimen was PBMCs, taken around atezolizumab (anti-PD-L1) treatment. These TCRs come from a man in his sixties with urothelial cancer.

This chain uses TRBV7-9 with TRBJ1-1; D unclear. CDR1 and CDR2 (germline): SEHNR, FQNEAQ (reference sequence). The CDR3 spans 14 residues. With 3 bases removed from V and 0 bases from J, the gap between germline ends came to 8 bases. The CDR3 reads CASSFSGMNTEAFF. As DNA, the CDR3 is TGTGCCAGCAGCTTCAGCGGCATGAACACTGAAGCTTTCTTT.

The chain combines TRBV25-1 with TRBJ2-7; TRBD2 matches at 7 bases. Germline-derived CDR1 and CDR2 are MGHDK and SYGVNS. The CDR3 consists of 16 residues. J was trimmed by 0 bases and V by 0 bases; bases with no gene match: 5. The CDR3: CASSEYRVAGSYEQYF. The DNA of the CDR3 is TGTGCCAGCAGTGAATATCGAGTAGCGGGCTCCTACGAGCAGTACTTC.

V usage is TRBV9 and J usage is TRBJ1-2; the match to TRBD1 covers 7 bases. V was pared by 0 bases and J by 2 bases, with 7 bases of the junction left unmatched. This CDR3 is built from 16 residues. Germline assignment: CDR1 SGDLS and CDR2 YYNGEE. The CDR3 sequence is CASSVDGGQSNYGYTF. DNA for the CDR3: TGTGCCAGCAGCGTAGACGGGGGACAGTCCAACTATGGCTACACCTTC.

The chain recombines TRBV5-6 with TRBJ2-7, with D possibly TRBD2 on 6 matching bases. V was trimmed by 0 bases and J by 7 bases, leaving 11 bases between them. Germline lookup yields CDR1 SGHDT and CDR2 YYEEEE. This CDR3 has 13 amino acids. CDR3 sequence: CASSLAGGWEQYF. The DNA for the CDR3 is TGTGCCAGCAGCTTGGCCGGAGGGTGGGAGCAGTACTTC.

The chain links TRBV19 to TRBJ1-1, with 10 bases that match TRBD1. The CDR3 totals 16 residues. V dropped 4 bases and J dropped 1; count of bases not matched to a gene: 6. Germline values: CDR1 LNHDA, CDR2 SQIVND (reference sequence). This chain's CDR3 is CASSSGQGVGNTEAFF. The CDR3 DNA is TGTGCCAGTAGTAGCGGACAGGGGGTGGGGAACACTGAAGCTTTCTTT.

The rearrangement links TRBV4-2 to TRBJ2-7; D is ambiguous. The V gene lost 2 bases and the J gene lost 5 bases, with 4 bases spanning the gap. Germline V CDR1 and CDR2: LGHNA, YNFKEQ. The CDR3 contains 11 residues. The CDR3 DNA reads TGTGCCAGCAGCCAATCCAACGAGCAGTACTTC. Translated: CASSQSNEQYF.

The rearrangement links TRBV7-6 to TRBJ2-7; 7 bases agree with TRBD2. The CDR3 consists of 13 residues. Per germline, CDR1 SGHVS and CDR2 FNYEAQ. V lost 4 bases, J lost 6 bases, and 6 bases stayed unmatched. Here the CDR3 DNA reads TGTGCCAGCAGCTCACGGACTAGTTTCGAGCAGTACTTC. Translation gives CASSSRTSFEQYF.

The rearrangement links TRBV9 to TRBJ2-5, with 9 bases lining up with TRBD1. This CDR3 region has 16 residues. In germline, CDR1 is SGDLS, CDR2 YYNGEE. Trimming cost V 3 bases and J 2 bases; bases outside gene matches: 8. The DNA of the CDR3 is TGTGCCAGCAGCGCACCCCCGACAGGGGGACAAGAGACCCAGTACTTC. It yields the protein CASSAPPTGGQETQYF. The full variable domain, in which reference TRBV9 and TRBJ2-5 provide the parts outside the CDR3, is DSGVTQTPKHLITATGQRVTLRCSPRSGDLSVYWYQQSLDQGLQFLIQYYNGEERAKGNILERFSAQQFPDLHSELNLSSLELGDSALYFCASSAPPTGGQETQYFGPGTRLLVL.

The rearrangement links TRBV21-1 to TRBJ2-7; TRBD2, as called in the table, went unchecked against the DNA. TRBV21-1 constitutes a pseudogene. This CDR3 contains 15 residues. CDR3 nucleotides: TGTGCCAGCAGCAATACTAGCGGAACCACCTACGAGCAGTACTTC. Encoded protein: CASSNTSGTTYEQYF.